The entry below gives a single TCR beta chain sequence along with its context. These data are taken from a study of CD8 T cells in Susac syndrome. RNA amounts of roughly 0.45 to 1 ug underwent reverse transcription with random hexamers. TCRdb re-called the immunoSEQ multiplex PCR reads through MiXCR, storing one row per CDR3 protein. The sample carries about 80,000 distinct CDR3 sequences, about 94% recorded once. The V end lost 6 bases, the J end lost 4 bases, and 6 bases lay between the germline ends. Germline-derived CDR1 and CDR2 are LNHNV and YYDKDF (reference sequence). The CDR3 is 11 amino acids.

The sequenced material came from CD8+ T cells from PBMCs. This sequence was found in a human donor in good health. The rearrangement joins TRBV15 to TRBJ1-1; no clear D. The CDR3 DNA follows: TGTGCCACCAGAACTATCACTGAAGCTTTCTTT. This sequence encodes CATRTITEAFF.